This T cell receptor beta chain was identified during a study of blood T cell repertoires in COVID-19. This clone was observed a handful of times. In the authors' workflow: Nucleated cell counts were estimated from reference gene primer amplification. Some clones are missing from TCRdb's copy, which holds only in-frame ones; the method was immunoSEQ multiplex PCR. The DNA gave D and trimming, while V, J and clone size come from that table. The table lists 150,000 to 200,000 clones, roughly 80% of them singletons, with about 11% in the top ten. The germline V gene encodes CDR1 MNHEY and CDR2 SMNVEV (reference sequence). The CDR3 has 15 residues. V was clipped by 3 bases and J by 0 bases; unmatched bases: 1. Membership in each cohort depended on participant-reported clinical history. Recovered status applied to Cohort 3 donors who had two consecutive negative PCRs. It also applied to those with clearance or with symptom resolution.

The TCR comes from a man aged 45 to 65 who had recovered from COVID-19. The chain carries TRBV27 and TRBJ1-2; 10 positions agree with TRBD1. Source material: PBMCs or T cells enriched from blood (not recorded which). CDR3 bases: TGTGCCAGCAGTTTGGGACAGGGGCCTAACTATGGCTACACCTTC. Translation: CASSLGQGPNYGYTF.